A single sample is the source of the 21 T cell receptor beta chains below, sequenced in a study of shared clonotypes between healthy human individuals. Data came from immunoSEQ multiplex PCR; TCRdb stores just in-frame clones and leaves some out. This sample carries about half a million clones, approximately 85% of them seen once, and the ten largest clones take about an eighth. Sequencing was performed on PBMCs. Receptors originate from a middle-aged woman in good health. Some clones in this sample may be carry-over from other donors' samples.

This clone showed up just once. The rearrangement links TRBV5-1 to TRBJ2-6; D call uncertain. Germline CDR1 reads SGHRS; CDR2 reads YFSETQ. Trimming stripped 4 bases from V and 0 bases from J, with 14 bases between. This CDR3 has 17 amino acids. This chain's CDR3 is CASSLRAQDSGANVLTF. The CDR3 nucleotides read TGCGCCAGCAGCCTCCGAGCCCAAGACTCTGGGGCCAACGTCCTGACTTTC. Supplemented by reference TRBV5-1 and TRBJ2-6, the full variable domain reads KAGVTQTPRYLIKTRGQQVTLSCSPISGHRSVSWYQQTPGQGLQFLFEYFSETQRNKGNFPGRFSGRQFSNSRSEMNVSTLELGDSALYLCASSLRAQDSGANVLTFGAGSRLTVL.

This clone was seen more than once but under ten times. The J gene is TRBJ2-7, the V gene TRBV19; 7 nucleotides line up with TRBD2. CDR1 and CDR2 from the germline V gene are LNHDA and SQIVND (reference sequence). The CDR3 runs 13 residues. Trimming removed 5 bases from V and 3 bases from J; junction bases left unmatched: 4. This chain's CDR3 is CASSLAGVYEQYF. The CDR3, as DNA: TGTGCCAGTAGTTTGGCGGGAGTCTACGAGCAGTACTTC.

Concerning this clone itself: This CDR3 is also generated by other DNA sequences in the sample. J is TRBJ2-5 and V is TRBV9; D could derive from TRBD1 or TRBD2 (5 bases each). CDR1 is SGDLS, CDR2 YYNGEE, per germline. The length of the CDR3 is 12 residues. V shed 0 bases and J shed 5 bases, with 5 bases lying between them. The CDR3 region has the DNA TGTGCCAGCAGCGTAGGGGGGGAGACCCAGTACTTC. This translates into CASSVGGETQYF.

This chain connects TRBV7-9 to TRBJ2-6; 7 bases fit TRBD1. Germline assignment: CDR1 SEHNR and CDR2 FQNEAQ (reference sequence). This CDR3 spans 19 amino acids. J gave up 0 bases and V 4 bases, and 12 bases lay outside the gene matches. The CDR3 here is CASSSNRDSKSSGANVLTF. The CDR3 DNA follows: TGTGCCAGCAGCTCAAACCGGGACAGTAAATCCTCTGGGGCCAACGTCCTGACTTTC.

The V call is TRBV19, the J call TRBJ2-1; 11 positions match TRBD2. The junction had 9 bases not matched to a gene; V was cut back by 3 bases and J by 5 bases. This CDR3 region has 17 residues. Looked up from germline, CDR1 is LNHDA and CDR2 is SQIVND (reference sequence). CDR3 sequence reads: CASSIINIAGGNNEQFF. The CDR3 region has the DNA TGTGCCAGTAGTATCATCAATATAGCGGGAGGGAACAATGAGCAGTTCTTC.

The chain carries TRBV6-6 and TRBJ1-3, with a tentative D call TRBD1 (6 bases). Between the trimmed V and J ends, which lost 6 bases and 0 bases, there was a span of 15 bases. The CDR3 is 16 amino acids. Germline CDR1 is MNHNY and CDR2 is SVGAGI (reference sequence). The CDR3 DNA is TGTGCCAGCAGCAGGGGCAGCCTCATCTCTGGAAACACCATATATTTT. Translation gives CASSRGSLISGNTIYF.

This sequence joins TRBV2 and TRBJ2-3; 8 bases align to TRBD1. V lost 7 bases and J lost 2; bases outside the gene matches: 11. The CDR3 is 16 amino acids. Per germline, CDR1 SNHLY and CDR2 FYNNEI. CDR3 coding DNA: TGTGCCAGCATCTCCAGGGGGCCCCTCCTCACAGATACGCAGTATTTT. Translating it yields CASISRGPLLTDTQYF.

The chain combines TRBV2 with TRBJ2-5; 14 bases are a match to TRBD2. This CDR3 is 15 amino acids long. The germline V gene has CDR1 SNHLY and CDR2 FYNNEI. V was pared by 6 bases and J by 3 bases, with 3 bases of the junction left unmatched. The CDR3 coding sequence is TGTGCCAGCAGCCAGACTAGCGGGAGGGAAGAGACCCAGTACTTC. Protein product: CASSQTSGREETQYF.

The rearrangement uses TRBV4-1 and TRBJ1-2, with no clear D. CDR3 length: 16 amino acids. V lost 0 bases, J lost 5 bases, and 16 bases lay in between. Germline V gives CDR1 MGHRA, CDR2 YSYEKL. For the CDR3, the DNA is TGCGCCAGCAGCCAAGATCTACGTCTATTGTCTTATGGCTACACCTTC. Amino acids: CASSQDLRLLSYGYTF.

The V call is TRBV19, the J call TRBJ2-1; 7 bases are shared with TRBD2. CDR1 and CDR2 (germline): LNHDA, SQIVND (reference sequence). With V trimmed by 6 bases and J by 4 bases, 12 bases remained unmatched. This CDR3 comprises 16 residues. The CDR3 here is CASSRLGGKLYNEQFF. The DNA of the CDR3 is TGTGCCAGTAGCCGCCTCGGGGGGAAACTATACAATGAGCAGTTCTTC.

CDR3 protein: CASSLEYETQYF. For the CDR3, the DNA is TGCGCCAGCAGCTTGGAGTACGAGACCCAGTACTTC. J is TRBJ2-5 and V is TRBV5-1, with D hard to call. Germline-derived CDR1 and CDR2 are SGHRS and YFSETQ. V lost 0 bases, J lost 5 bases, and 5 bases lay in between. The CDR3 is 12 residues long.

The V and J genes are TRBV28 and TRBJ2-1, with 8 bases identical to TRBD2. The junction had 7 bases not matched to a gene; V was cut back by 2 bases and J by 7 bases. Germline V gene data show CDR1 as MDHEN and CDR2 as SYDVKM. The CDR3 is made up of 15 amino acids. The CDR3 sequence is CASSLDSSGQNEQFF. The CDR3 DNA reads as TGTGCCAGCAGTTTAGATTCTAGCGGGCAGAATGAGCAGTTCTTC.

The chain joins TRBV7-3 to TRBJ2-3; 13 bases are shared with TRBD2. The CDR3 spans 16 residues. CDR1 and CDR2 from the germline V gene are SGHTA and FQGTGA. V lost 5 bases and J lost 5; bases outside the gene matches: 7. This CDR3 reads CASSPRLAGGLDTQYF. The CDR3 DNA reads TGTGCCAGCAGCCCTCGACTAGCGGGAGGTCTAGATACGCAGTATTTT.

J is TRBJ1-4 and V is TRBV5-4; 8 bases align to TRBD1. The CDR3 contains 14 residues. V lost 4 bases and J lost 6; bases outside the gene matches: 5. Germline CDR1 and CDR2: SGHNT and YYREEE (reference sequence). DNA of the CDR3: TGTGCCAGCAGCGGGGACAGGAGGGATGAAAAACTGTTTTTT. It codes for CASSGDRRDEKLFF.

The gene calls are TRBV5-1 and TRBJ2-3; 10 positions match TRBD2. Germline CDR1 is SGHRS and CDR2 is YFSETQ. The V segment lost 0 bases and the J segment 2 bases; nucleotides outside the gene matches: 6. This CDR3 has 17 residues. The CDR3 DNA reads TGCGCCAGCAGCTTGGCCGCTAGCGGGGGCCCCACAGATACGCAGTATTTT. Its translation: CASSLAASGGPTDTQYF.

V usage is TRBV19 and J usage is TRBJ1-2; possibly TRBD1 for D (5 bases). Looked up from germline, CDR1 is LNHDA and CDR2 is SQIVND (reference sequence). CDR3 size: 14 residues. Between the trimmed V and J ends, which lost 0 bases and 4 bases, there was a span of 9 bases. CDR3 DNA: TGTGCCAGTAGTATAGAGCCAGGGACCTATGGCTACACCTTC. This gives the protein CASSIEPGTYGYTF.

The chain combines TRBV2 with TRBJ2-1, with TRBD1 matching 9 bases. CDR1 SNHLY and CDR2 FYNNEI come from the germline V gene. The V segment lost 5 bases and the J segment 9 bases; nucleotides outside the gene matches: 11. The CDR3 sequence is 15 residues long. The CDR3 bases are TGTGCCAGCAGTCCTAGGGGACAGGGCGGGGGTGAGCAGTTCTTC. Translated, it gives CASSPRGQGGGEQFF.

The chain recombines TRBV11-2 with TRBJ2-7; TRBD1 agrees at 9 bases. This CDR3 has 15 residues. J gave up 4 bases and V 3 bases, and 7 bases lay outside the gene matches. Germline CDR1 reads SGHAT; CDR2 reads FQNNGV. CDR3 nucleotides: TGTGCCAGCAGCTTGCAGACAGGGGGGGGTTACGAGCAGTACTTC. Translating it yields CASSLQTGGGYEQYF. Based on the CDR3 plus reference TRBV11-2 and TRBJ2-7, the full variable domain is EAGVAQSPRYKIIEKRQSVAFWCNPISGHATLYWYQQILGQGPKLLIQFQNNGVVDDSQLPKDRFSAERLKGVDSTLKIQPAKLEDSAVYLCASSLQTGGGYEQYFGPGTRLTVT.

The chain uses TRBV4-2 and TRBJ2-3; D might be TRBD2 (7 bases). CDR1 LGHNA and CDR2 YNFKEQ come from the germline V gene. CDR3 size: 16 residues. Trimming left V 4 bases short and J 4 bases short, with 18 bases between. CDR3 nucleotide sequence: TGTGCCAGCAGCCGCCCTGAAGGGGGGGGACCAGATACGCAGTATTTT. Its translation is CASSRPEGGGPDTQYF.

CDR3 region: CASSTHYEQYF. DNA for the CDR3: TGTGCCAGCAGTACCCACTACGAGCAGTACTTC. The chain has TRBV6-1 and TRBJ2-7; D is unresolved. The CDR3 is 11 residues long. Germline CDR1 is MNHNS and CDR2 is SASEGT. The V and J ends lost 5 bases and 3 bases respectively, with 5 bases between them.

The gene calls are TRBV5-6 and TRBJ2-3, with 8 bases fitting TRBD2. Germline assignment: CDR1 SGHDT and CDR2 YYEEEE. This CDR3 has 16 residues. V was pared by 0 bases and J by 0 bases, with 3 bases of the junction left unmatched. The CDR3 loop reads CASSLEREWSTDTQYF. The CDR3 DNA is TGTGCCAGCAGCTTGGAGCGGGAGTGGAGCACAGATACGCAGTATTTT.